The text below deals with one T cell receptor beta chain. A read error may explain this, as a much larger clone is one base away. This sample was included in a study of glioma-infiltrating T cells. Using RNA template, CDR3s of TCR alpha and beta were amplified with iRepertoire arm-PCR. For one-step reverse transcription and amplification, about 85-400 ng of tissue mRNA or PBMC total RNA was used. In TCRdb, the multiplex PCR reads were re-called with MiXCR into one record per CDR3 protein. Among approximately 400,000 distinct CDR3 sequences listed, roughly two fifths were seen once. Sequencing input: glioma tissue, nonneoplastic brain tissue, or PBMCs (not recorded which). The sequence was collected from a human donor with low-grade glioma or glioblastoma, undergoing nonglioma brain surgery, or in good health (not recorded which).

In DNA form, the CDR3 reads TGTGCCAGCAGGCACTGGGGACAGGGTGGAGAGCAGTACTTC. Residues: CASRHWGQGGEQYF. The chain has TRBV27 and TRBJ2-7; 9 positions match TRBD1. The germline V gene has CDR1 MNHEY and CDR2 SMNVEV (reference sequence). The length of the CDR3 is 14 residues. V was clipped by 6 bases and J by 7 bases; unmatched bases: 10.